This T cell receptor (beta chain) is drawn from a study of T cells in localized non-small cell lung cancer. Broader study findings: Adjacent uninvolved lung tissue had the highest T cell clonality, exceeding tumor. A denser population of T cells in blood accompanied longer overall survival. Adjacent lung exhibited a median of approximately 59 among the 100 most abundant tumor clones. Tumor samples were not multi-region, leaving intratumor heterogeneity unexcluded.

CDR1 is SNHLY, CDR2 FYNNEI, per germline. The CDR3 spans 14 residues. V was pared by 5 bases and J by 8 bases, with 8 bases of the junction left unmatched. The repertoire was sequenced with immunoSEQ multiplex PCR; TCRdb's copy has only in-frame clones and lacks some. The sample records 38,000 or so clones, about 86% being singletons. Notes on this clone: Antigen: not known.

The receptor was derived from a male donor older than 55 with stage II lung adenocarcinoma. The rearrangement joins TRBV2 to TRBJ1-2; 10 positions match TRBD1. The specimen was peripheral blood mononuclear cells, collected before any cancer treatment. DNA for the CDR3: TGTGCCAGCAGTCAGATGGGACAGGGGAGCGGCTACACCTTC. Protein sequence: CASSQMGQGSGYTF.